The clone carrying this T cell receptor (beta chain) was detected only a few times. The antigen remains unidentified. CDR1 MNHEY and CDR2 SVGAGI come from the germline V gene. The CDR3 spans 15 residues. V gave up 4 bases and J gave up 10 bases; unmatched junction bases: 10. TCRdb re-analysed the reads in MiXCR, keeping a single row per CDR3 protein. The sample gives about 150,000 distinct CDR3 sequences, 23% of which show up once; approximately 9.9% is in the top ten. This entry belongs to a study of T cell repertoires in cytomegalovirus infection. The overall study: CMV infection together with matching HLA type was indicated by public TCR beta signatures. Whole-study findings and limits: Summed frequency of shared TCR beta families picked out CMV carriers who also had the relevant HLA. HLA-C-restricted, CMV-specific TCR beta clonotypes were dominant ex vivo.

This sequence originates from a human donor in good health (CMV status not recorded). Some clones in this sample may be carry-over from other donors' samples. Sequenced material: PBMCs. The rearrangement links TRBV6-5 to TRBJ1-6; 7 bases match TRBD1. The CDR3 DNA follows: TGTGCCAGCAGTTTCGACAGACAGGGTCGGTCACCCCTCCACTTT. Translation: CASSFDRQGRSPLHF.